The source of this TCR beta chain is a study of blood T cell repertoires in COVID-19. Across the study: The United States, Italy and Spain supplied acute and convalescent COVID-19 samples.

The CDR3 extends over 15 amino acids. Germline V gives CDR1 SGHDN, CDR2 FVKESK. Trimming took 1 base from V and 9 from J, leaving 13 bases between them. Sequencing used immunoSEQ multiplex PCR; TCRdb keeps in-frame clones, though not all of them. The sample contains approximately 230,000 clones, 70% to 85% of which appear only once. In its sample, this clone was seen once. Individuals drawn from around 25 US areas were about 18 to 90 years old. Donors in Cohort 3 counted as recovered after two negative PCRs, clearance, or symptom resolution. The clonotype originates from a man aged 35 to 55 who had recovered from COVID-19. This chain uses TRBV14 with TRBJ1-6; D is perhaps TRBD1 (6 bases). Sequenced input: PBMCs or T cells enriched from blood (not recorded which). The CDR3 sequence is CASSQVQGNRSPLHF. The CDR3 DNA reads TGTGCCAGCAGCCAAGTGCAGGGGAATCGTTCACCCCTCCACTTT. The full variable domain, rest sourced from reference TRBV14 and TRBJ1-6, is EAGVTQFPSHSVIEKGQTVTLRCDPISGHDNLYWYRRVMGKEIKFLLHFVKESKQDESGMPNNRFLAERTGGTYSTLKVQPAELEDSGVYFCASSQVQGNRSPLHFGNGTRLTVT.